These 2 T cell receptor beta chains share one sample of origin, sequenced in a study of T cell repertoires in cytomegalovirus infection. A single record per CDR3 protein comes from TCRdb applying MiXCR to the reads. Of fewer than 550,000 distinct CDR3 sequences listed, around 27% are singletons. Source material: PBMCs. These receptors were taken from a human donor in good health (CMV status not recorded). Some clones in this sample may be carry-over from other donors' samples.

The V gene is TRBV5-6, the J gene TRBJ1-1; D not resolved. The germline V and J ends were trimmed by 3 bases and 8 bases, with 20 bases remaining between them. This CDR3 contains 15 residues. Germline loops: CDR1 SGHDT, CDR2 YYEEEE. The CDR3 protein is CASSYTPGSEREAFF. The DNA for the CDR3 is TGTGCCAGCAGCTACACCCCCGGGTCCGAGAGGGAAGCTTTCTTT.

This clonotype was counted between two and nine times. The chain combines TRBV4-3 with TRBJ1-2, with a weak D call TRBD1 (5 bases). The germline gives CDR1 LGHNA, CDR2 YSLEER. The CDR3 contains 13 residues. V lost 4 bases and J 7 bases, leaving 13 bases between the germline ends. CDR3 sequence reads: CASSPTEAGGYTF. Here the CDR3 DNA reads TGCGCCAGCAGCCCGACAGAAGCGGGTGGCTACACCTTC.